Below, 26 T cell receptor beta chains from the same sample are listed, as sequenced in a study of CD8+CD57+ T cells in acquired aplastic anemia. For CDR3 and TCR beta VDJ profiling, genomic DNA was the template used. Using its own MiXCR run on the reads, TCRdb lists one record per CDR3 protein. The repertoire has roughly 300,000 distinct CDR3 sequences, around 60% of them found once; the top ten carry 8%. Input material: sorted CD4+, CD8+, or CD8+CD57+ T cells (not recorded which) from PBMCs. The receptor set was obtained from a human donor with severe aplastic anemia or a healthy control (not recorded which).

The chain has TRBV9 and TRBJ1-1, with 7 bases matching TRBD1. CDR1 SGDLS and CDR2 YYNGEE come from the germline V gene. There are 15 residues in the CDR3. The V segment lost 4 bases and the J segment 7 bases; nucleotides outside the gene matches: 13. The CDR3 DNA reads TGTGCCAGCAGCCGACAGGGTGGTTCTACAGGTGAAGCTTTCTTT. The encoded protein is CASSRQGGSTGEAFF.

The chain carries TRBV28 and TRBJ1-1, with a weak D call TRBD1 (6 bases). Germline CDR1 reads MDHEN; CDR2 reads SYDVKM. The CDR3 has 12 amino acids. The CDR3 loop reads CVSGTTLTEAFF. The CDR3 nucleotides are TGTGTTTCCGGGACAACGCTCACTGAAGCTTTCTTT. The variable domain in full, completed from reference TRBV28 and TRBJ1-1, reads DVKVTQSSRYLVKRTGEKVFLECVQDMDHENMFWYRQDPGLGLRLIYFSYDVKMKEKGDIPEGYSVSREKKERFSLILESASTNQTSMYLCVSGTTLTEAFFGQGTRLTVV.

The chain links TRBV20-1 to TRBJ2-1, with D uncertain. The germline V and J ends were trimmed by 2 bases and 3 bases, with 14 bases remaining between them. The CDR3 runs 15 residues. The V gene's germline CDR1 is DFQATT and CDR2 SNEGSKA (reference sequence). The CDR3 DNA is TGCAGTGCTAGAATGTTGGTCGACAACTACAATGAGCAGTTCTTC. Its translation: CSARMLVDNYNEQFF.

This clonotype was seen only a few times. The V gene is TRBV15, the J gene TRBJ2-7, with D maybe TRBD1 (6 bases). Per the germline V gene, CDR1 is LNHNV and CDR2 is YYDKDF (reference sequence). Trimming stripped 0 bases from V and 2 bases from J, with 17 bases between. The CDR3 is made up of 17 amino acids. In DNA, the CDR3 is TGTGCCACCAGCAGAGAAGATCAGGGGCTTCGACCCTACGAGCAGTACTTC. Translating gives CATSREDQGLRPYEQYF.

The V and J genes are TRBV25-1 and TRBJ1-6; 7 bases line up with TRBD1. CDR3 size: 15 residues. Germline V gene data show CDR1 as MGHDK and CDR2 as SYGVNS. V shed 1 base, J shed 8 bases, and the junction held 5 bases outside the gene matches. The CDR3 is CASSESETGYSPLHF. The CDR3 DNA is TGTGCCAGCAGTGAATCCGAGACAGGGTATTCACCCCTCCACTTT.

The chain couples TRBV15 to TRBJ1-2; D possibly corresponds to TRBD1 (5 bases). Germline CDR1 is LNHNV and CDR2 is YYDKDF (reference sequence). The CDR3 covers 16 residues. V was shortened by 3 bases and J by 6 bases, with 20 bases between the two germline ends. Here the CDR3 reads CATSSPLEGRVNGYTF. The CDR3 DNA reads TGTGCCACCAGCAGCCCCCTGGAGGGCAGGGTGAATGGCTACACCTTC.

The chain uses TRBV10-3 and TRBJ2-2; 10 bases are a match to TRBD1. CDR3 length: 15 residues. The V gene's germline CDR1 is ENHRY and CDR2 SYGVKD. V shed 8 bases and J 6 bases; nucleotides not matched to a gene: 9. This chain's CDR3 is CAIRDRGPLAGELFF. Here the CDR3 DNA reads TGTGCCATCCGAGACAGGGGGCCGTTAGCCGGGGAGCTGTTTTTT.

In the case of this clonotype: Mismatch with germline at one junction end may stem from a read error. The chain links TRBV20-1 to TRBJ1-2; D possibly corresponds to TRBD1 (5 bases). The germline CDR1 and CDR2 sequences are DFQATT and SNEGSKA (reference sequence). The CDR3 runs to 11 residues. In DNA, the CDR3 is TGCAGTGCTAGAGTGGGTTCAGGGATGAAATTC. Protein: CSARVGSGMKF.

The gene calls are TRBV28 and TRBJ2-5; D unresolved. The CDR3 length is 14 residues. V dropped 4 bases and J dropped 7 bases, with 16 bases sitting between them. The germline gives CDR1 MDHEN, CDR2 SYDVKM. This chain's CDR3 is CASSSMPVRWTQYF. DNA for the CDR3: TGTGCCAGCAGTTCCATGCCGGTACGTTGGACCCAGTACTTC.

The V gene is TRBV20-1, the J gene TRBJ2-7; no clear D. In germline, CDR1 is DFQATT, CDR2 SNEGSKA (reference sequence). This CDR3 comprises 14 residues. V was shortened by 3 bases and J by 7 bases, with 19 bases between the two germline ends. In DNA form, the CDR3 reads TGCAGTGCTAGTAGTGGATACTACTACAATGAGCAGTACTTC. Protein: CSASSGYYYNEQYF.

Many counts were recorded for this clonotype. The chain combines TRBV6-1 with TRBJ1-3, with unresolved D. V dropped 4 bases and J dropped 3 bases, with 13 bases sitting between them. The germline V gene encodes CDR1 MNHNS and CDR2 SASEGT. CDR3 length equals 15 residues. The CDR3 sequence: CASSGIQRGGNTIYF. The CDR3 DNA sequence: TGTGCCAGCAGTGGTATACAGAGAGGTGGAAACACCATATATTTT.

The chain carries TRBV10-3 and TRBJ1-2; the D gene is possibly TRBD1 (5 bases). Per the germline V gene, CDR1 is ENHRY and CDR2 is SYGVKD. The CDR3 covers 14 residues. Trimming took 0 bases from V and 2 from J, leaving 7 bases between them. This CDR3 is CAISESRGNYGYTF. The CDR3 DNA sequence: TGTGCCATCAGTGAGTCTCGGGGGAACTATGGCTACACCTTC.

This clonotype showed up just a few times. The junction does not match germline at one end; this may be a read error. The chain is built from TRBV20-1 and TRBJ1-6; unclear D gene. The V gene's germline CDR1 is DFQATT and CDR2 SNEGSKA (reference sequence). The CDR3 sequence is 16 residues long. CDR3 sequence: CSASRSQAGRNGRLPF. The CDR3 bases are TGCAGCGCTAGTAGGTCTCAGGCCGGGCGAAATGGCCGACTCCCCTTT.

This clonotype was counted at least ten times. The CDR3 here is CASSVHQGAAGELFF. CDR3 coding DNA: TGTGCCAGCAGCGTACATCAGGGGGCGGCCGGGGAGCTGTTTTTT. This rearrangement joins TRBV9 to TRBJ2-2; 8 bases are shared with TRBD1. The germline gives CDR1 SGDLS, CDR2 YYNGEE. V lost 1 base, J lost 6 bases, and 5 bases stayed unmatched. This CDR3 spans 15 amino acids.

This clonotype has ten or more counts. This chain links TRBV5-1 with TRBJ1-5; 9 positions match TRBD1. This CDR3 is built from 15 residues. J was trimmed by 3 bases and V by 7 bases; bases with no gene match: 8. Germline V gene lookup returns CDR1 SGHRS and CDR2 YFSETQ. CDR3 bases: TGCGCCAGCGCCTCCGGGACAGGGTACAATCAGCCCCAGCATTTT. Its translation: CASASGTGYNQPQHF.

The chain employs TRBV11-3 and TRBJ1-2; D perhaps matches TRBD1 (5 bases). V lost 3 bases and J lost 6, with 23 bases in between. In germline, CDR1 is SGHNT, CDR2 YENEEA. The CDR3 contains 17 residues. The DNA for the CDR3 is TGTGCCAGCAGCTTGGCGGGGGGACCCGGGACGGTCGATGGCTACACCTTC. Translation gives CASSLAGGPGTVDGYTF.

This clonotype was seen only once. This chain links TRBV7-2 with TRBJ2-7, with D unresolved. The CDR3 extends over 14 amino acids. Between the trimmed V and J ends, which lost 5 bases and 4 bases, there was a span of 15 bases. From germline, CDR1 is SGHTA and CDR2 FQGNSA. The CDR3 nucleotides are TGTGCCAGCAGCAAAATAGCAGCCGGTTACGAGCAGTACTTC. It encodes CASSKIAAGYEQYF.

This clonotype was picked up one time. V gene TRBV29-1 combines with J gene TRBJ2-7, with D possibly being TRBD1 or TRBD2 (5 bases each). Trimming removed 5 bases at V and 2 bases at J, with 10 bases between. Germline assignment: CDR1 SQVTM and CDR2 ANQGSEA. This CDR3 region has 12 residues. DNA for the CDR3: TGCAGCGTTTCACAGGAGGCCTACGAGCAGTACTTC. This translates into CSVSQEAYEQYF.

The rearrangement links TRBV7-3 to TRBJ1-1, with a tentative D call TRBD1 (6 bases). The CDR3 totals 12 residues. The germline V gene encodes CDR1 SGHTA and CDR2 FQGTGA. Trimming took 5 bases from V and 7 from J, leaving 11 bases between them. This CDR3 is CASSGGASEAFF. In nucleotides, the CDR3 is TGTGCCAGCAGCGGGGGGGCGAGTGAAGCTTTCTTT.

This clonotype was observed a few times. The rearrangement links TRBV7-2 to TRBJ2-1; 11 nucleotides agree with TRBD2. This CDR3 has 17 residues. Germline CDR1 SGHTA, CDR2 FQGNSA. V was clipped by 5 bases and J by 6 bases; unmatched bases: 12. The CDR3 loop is CASSTVSLAGGANEQFF. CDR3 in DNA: TGTGCCAGCAGCACCGTATCTCTAGCGGGGGGCGCCAATGAGCAGTTCTTC.

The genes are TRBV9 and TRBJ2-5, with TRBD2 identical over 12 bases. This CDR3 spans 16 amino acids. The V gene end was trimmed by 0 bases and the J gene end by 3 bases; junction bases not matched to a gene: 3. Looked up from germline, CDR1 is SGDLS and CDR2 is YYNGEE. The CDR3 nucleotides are TGTGCCAGCAGCGTAGGTCCTAGCGGGGGGGAAGAGACCCAGTACTTC. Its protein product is CASSVGPSGGEETQYF. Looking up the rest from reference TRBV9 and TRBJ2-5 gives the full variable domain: DSGVTQTPKHLITATGQRVTLRCSPRSGDLSVYWYQQSLDQGLQFLIQYYNGEERAKGNILERFSAQQFPDLHSELNLSSLELGDSALYFCASSVGPSGGEETQYFGPGTRLLVL.

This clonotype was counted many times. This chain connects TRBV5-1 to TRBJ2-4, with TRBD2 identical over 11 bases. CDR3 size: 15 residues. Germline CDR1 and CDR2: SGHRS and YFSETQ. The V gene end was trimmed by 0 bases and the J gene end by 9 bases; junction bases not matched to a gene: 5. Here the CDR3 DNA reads TGCGCCAGCAGCTTGGGAGCCGGGACTAGCGGCATTCAGTACTTC. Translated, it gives CASSLGAGTSGIQYF.

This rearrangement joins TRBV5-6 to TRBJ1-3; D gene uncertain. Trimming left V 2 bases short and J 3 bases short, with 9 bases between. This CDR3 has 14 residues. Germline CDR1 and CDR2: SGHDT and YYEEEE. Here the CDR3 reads CASSFPGYGNTIYF. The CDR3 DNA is TGTGCCAGCAGCTTTCCCGGGTATGGAAACACCATATATTTT.

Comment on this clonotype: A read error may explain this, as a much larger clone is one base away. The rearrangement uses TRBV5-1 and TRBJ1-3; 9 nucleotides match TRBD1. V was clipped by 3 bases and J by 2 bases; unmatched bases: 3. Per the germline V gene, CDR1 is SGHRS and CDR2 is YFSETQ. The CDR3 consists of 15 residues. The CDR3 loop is CASSSDRGPGNTIYF. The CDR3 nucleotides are TGCGCCAGCAGCTCGGACAGGGGCCCTGGAAACACCATATATTTT.

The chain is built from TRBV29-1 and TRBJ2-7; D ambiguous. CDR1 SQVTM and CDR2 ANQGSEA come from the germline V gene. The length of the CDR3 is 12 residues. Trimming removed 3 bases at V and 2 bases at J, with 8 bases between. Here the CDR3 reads CSVDTETYEQYF. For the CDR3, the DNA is TGCAGCGTTGACACGGAGACCTACGAGCAGTACTTC.

CDR3 DNA sequence: TGCAGCGTCGCACCGGGACAGGGTTACGAGCAGTACTTC. Translation: CSVAPGQGYEQYF. This chain connects TRBV29-1 to TRBJ2-7, with TRBD1 matching 9 bases. With 6 bases clipped from V and 4 bases from J, the junction kept 7 bases outside the gene matches. Germline CDR1 and CDR2: SQVTM and ANQGSEA. This CDR3 contains 13 residues.